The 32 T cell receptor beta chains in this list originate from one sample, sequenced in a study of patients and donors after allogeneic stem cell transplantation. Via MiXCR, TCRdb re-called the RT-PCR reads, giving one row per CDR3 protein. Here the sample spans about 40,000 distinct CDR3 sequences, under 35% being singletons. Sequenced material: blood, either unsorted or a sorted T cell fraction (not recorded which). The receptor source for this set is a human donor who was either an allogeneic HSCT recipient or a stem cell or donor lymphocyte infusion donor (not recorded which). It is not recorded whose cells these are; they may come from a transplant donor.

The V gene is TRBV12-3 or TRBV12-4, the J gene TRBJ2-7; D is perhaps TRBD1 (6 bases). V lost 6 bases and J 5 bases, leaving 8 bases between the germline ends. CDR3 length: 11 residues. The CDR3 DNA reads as TGTGCCAGCAGATACAGGGACGAGCAGTACTTC. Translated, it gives CASRYRDEQYF.

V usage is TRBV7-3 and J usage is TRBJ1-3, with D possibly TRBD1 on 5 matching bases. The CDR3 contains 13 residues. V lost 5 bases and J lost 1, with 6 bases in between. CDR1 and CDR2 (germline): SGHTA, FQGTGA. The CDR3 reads CASSQGSGNTIYF. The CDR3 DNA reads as TGTGCCAGCAGCCAGGGTTCTGGAAACACCATATATTTT.

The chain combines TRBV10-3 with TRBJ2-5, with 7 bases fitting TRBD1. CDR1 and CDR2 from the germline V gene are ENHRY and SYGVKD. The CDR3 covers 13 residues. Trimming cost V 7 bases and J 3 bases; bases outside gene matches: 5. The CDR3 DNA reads TGTGCCATCAAAGGGACAGTCGAAGAGACCCAGTACTTC. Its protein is CAIKGTVEETQYF.

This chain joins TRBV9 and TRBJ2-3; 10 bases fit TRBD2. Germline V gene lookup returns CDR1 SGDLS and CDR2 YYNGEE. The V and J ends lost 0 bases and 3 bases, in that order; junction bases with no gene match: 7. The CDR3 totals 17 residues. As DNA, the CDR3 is TGTGCCAGCAGCGTAGGATCCCCTAGCGGGAGAACAGATACGCAGTATTTT. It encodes CASSVGSPSGRTDTQYF.

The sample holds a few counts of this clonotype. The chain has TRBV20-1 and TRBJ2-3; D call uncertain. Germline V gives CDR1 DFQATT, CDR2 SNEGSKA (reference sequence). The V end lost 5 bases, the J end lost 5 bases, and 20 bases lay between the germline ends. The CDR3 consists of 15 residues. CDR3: CSAPGSTAVGDTQYF. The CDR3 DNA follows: TGCAGTGCTCCTGGATCTACGGCCGTAGGAGATACGCAGTATTTT.

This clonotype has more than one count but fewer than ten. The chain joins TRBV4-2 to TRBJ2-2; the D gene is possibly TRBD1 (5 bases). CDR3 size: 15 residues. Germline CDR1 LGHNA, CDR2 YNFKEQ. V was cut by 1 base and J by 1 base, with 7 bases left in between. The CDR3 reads CASSQGRVNTGELFF. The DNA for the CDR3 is TGTGCCAGCAGCCAAGGCAGGGTGAACACCGGGGAGCTGTTTTTT.

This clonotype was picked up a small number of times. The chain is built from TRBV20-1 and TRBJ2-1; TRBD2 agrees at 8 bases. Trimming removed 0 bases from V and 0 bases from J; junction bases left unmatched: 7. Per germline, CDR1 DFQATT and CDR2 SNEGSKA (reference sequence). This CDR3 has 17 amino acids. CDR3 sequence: CSARDRLAGSSYNEQFF. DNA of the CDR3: TGCAGTGCTAGAGATCGTCTAGCGGGCAGCTCCTACAATGAGCAGTTCTTC.

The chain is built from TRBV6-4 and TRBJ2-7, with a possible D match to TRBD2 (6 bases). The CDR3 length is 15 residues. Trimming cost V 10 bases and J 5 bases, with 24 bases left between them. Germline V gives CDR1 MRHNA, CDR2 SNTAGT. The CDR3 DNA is TGTGCCACCAAGGGGAGGTTTCACTACCTCGACGAGCAGTACTTC. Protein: CATKGRFHYLDEQYF.

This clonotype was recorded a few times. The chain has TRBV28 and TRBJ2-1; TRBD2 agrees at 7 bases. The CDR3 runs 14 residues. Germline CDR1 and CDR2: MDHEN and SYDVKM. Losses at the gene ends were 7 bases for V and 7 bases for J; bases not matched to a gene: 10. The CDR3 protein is CASTLAVTKNEQFF. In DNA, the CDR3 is TGTGCCAGCACCCTAGCGGTTACTAAAAATGAGCAGTTCTTC.

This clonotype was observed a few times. This CDR3 is CASTPVPGTQTYEQYF. In DNA form, the CDR3 reads TGTGCCAGCACCCCCGTACCCGGGACTCAGACCTACGAGCAGTACTTC. The V and J genes are TRBV21-1 and TRBJ2-7; TRBD2 reflects the table's D call only, with no check against the DNA. TRBV21-1 is a recognized pseudogene. The CDR3 extends over 16 amino acids.

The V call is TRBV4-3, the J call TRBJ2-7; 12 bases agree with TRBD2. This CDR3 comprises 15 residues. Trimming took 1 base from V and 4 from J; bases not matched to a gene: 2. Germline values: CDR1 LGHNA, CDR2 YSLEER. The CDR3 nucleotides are TGCGCCAGCAGCCAAGGGACTAGCGGGAAGTACGAGCAGTACTTC. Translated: CASSQGTSGKYEQYF.

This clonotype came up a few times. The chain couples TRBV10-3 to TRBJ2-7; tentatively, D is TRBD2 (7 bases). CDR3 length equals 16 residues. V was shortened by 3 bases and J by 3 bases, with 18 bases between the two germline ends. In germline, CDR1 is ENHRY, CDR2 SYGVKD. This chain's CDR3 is CAISDPGRGDYYEQYF. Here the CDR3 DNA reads TGTGCCATCAGTGACCCCGGAAGGGGGGACTACTACGAGCAGTACTTC.

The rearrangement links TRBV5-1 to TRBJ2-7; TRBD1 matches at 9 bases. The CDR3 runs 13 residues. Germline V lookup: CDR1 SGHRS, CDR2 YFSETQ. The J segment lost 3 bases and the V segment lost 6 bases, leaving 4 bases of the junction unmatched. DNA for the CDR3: TGCGCCAGCACCGAGGACAGGGGCTACGAGCAGTACTTC. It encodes CASTEDRGYEQYF.

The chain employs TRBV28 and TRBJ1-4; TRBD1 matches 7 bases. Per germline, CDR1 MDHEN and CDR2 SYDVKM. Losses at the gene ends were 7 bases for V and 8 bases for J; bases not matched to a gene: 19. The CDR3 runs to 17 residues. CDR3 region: CASTQTRLRGLKEKLFF. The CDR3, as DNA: TGTGCCAGCACCCAAACCCGATTGAGGGGGCTGAAGGAAAAACTGTTTTTT.

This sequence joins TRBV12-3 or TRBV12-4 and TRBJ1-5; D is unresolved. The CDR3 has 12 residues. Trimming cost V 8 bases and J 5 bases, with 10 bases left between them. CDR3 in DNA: TGTGCCAGCCGACCTAGACATCAGCCCCAGCATTTT. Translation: CASRPRHQPQHF.

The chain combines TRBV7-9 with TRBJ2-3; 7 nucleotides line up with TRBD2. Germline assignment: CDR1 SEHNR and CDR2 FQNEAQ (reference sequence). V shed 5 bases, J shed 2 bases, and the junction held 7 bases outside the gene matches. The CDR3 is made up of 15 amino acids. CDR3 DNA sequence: TGTGCCAGCAGCCTCCTCGGGGGGATCACAGATACGCAGTATTTT. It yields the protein CASSLLGGITDTQYF.

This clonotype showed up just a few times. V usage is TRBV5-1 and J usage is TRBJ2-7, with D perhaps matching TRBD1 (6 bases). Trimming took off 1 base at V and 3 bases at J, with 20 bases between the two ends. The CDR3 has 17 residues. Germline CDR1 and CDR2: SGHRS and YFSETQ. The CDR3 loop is CASSLYFFRGPFYEQYF. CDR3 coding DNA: TGCGCCAGCAGCTTGTATTTTTTCAGGGGCCCCTTCTACGAGCAGTACTTC.

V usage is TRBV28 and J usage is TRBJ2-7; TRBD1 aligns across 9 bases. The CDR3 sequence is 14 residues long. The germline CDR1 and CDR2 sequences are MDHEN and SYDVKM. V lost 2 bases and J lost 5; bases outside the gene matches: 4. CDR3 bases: TGTGCCAGCAGTTTAGGGACAGGGTTCAACGAGCAGTACTTC. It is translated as CASSLGTGFNEQYF.

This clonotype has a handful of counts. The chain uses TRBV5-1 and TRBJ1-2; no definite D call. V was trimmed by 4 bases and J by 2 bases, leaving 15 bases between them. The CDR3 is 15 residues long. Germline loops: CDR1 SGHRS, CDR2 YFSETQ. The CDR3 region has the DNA TGCGCCAGCAGCGGCGCGGACCTCCAGAACTATGGCTACACCTTC. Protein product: CASSGADLQNYGYTF.

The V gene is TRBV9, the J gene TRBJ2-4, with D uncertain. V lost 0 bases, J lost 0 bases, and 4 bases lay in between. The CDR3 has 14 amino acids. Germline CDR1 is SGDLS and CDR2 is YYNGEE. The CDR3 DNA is TGTGCCAGCAGCGTAGGGGTAGCCAAAAACATTCAGTACTTC. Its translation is CASSVGVAKNIQYF.

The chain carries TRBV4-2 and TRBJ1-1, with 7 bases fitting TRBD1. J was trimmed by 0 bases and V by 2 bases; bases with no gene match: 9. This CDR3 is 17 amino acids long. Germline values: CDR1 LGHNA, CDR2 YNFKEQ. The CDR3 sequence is CASSQSRGQVMNTEAFF. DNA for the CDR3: TGTGCCAGCAGCCAATCGCGCGGACAGGTCATGAACACTGAAGCTTTCTTT.

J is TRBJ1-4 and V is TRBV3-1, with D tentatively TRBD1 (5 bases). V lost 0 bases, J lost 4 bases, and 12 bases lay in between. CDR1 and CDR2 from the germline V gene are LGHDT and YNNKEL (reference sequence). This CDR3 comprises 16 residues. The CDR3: CASSQEGAHNNEKLFF. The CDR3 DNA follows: TGTGCCAGCAGCCAAGAAGGGGCGCACAATAATGAAAAACTGTTTTTT.

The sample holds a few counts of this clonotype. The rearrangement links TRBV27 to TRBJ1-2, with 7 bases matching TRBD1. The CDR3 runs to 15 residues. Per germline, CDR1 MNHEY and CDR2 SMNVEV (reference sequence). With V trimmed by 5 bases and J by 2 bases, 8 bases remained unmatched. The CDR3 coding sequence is TGTGCCAGCAGTGGGGGGACAGAGATCAACTATGGCTACACCTTC. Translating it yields CASSGGTEINYGYTF.

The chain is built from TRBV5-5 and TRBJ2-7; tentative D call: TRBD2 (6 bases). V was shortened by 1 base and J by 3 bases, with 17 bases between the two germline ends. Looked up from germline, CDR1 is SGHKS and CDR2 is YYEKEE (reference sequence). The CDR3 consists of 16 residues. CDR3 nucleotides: TGTGCCAGCAGCTTGCCTAGCGTTGGTCGGGGCTACGAGCAGTACTTC. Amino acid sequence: CASSLPSVGRGYEQYF.

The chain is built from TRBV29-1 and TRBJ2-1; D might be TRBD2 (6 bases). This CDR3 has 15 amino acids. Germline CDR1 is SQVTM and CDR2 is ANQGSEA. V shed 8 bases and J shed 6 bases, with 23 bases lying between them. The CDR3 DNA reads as TGCAGCTCAACCGGTTGGGACTCTCTCCCCAATGAGCAGTTCTTC. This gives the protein CSSTGWDSLPNEQFF.

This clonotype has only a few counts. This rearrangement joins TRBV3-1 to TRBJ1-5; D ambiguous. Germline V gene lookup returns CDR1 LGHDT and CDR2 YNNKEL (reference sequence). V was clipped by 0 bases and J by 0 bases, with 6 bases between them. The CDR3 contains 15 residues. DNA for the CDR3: TGTGCCAGCAGCCAAGATGCTGGTAGCAATCAGCCCCAGCATTTT. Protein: CASSQDAGSNQPQHF. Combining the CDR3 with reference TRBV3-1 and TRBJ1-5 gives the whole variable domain DTAVSQTPKYLVTQMGNDKSIKCEQNLGHDTMYWYKQDSKKFLKIMFSYNNKELIINETVPNRFSPKSPDKAHLNLHINSLELGDSAVYFCASSQDAGSNQPQHFGDGTRLSIL.

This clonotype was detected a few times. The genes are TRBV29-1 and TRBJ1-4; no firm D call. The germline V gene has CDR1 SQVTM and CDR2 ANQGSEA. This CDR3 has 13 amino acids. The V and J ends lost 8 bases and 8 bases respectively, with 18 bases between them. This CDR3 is CSIQAAPVEKLFF. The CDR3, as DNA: TGCAGCATTCAGGCGGCCCCGGTCGAAAAACTGTTTTTT.

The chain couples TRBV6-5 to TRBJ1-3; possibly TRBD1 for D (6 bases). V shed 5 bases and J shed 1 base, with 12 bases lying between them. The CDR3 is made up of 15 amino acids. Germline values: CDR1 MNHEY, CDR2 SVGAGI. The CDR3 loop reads CASSEQGSSGNTIYF. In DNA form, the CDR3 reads TGTGCCAGCAGTGAACAGGGCTCGTCTGGAAACACCATATATTTT.

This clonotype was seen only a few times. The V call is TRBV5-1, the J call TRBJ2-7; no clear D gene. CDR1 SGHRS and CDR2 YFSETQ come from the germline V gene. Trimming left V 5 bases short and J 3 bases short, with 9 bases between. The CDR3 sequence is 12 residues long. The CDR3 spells CASRLDLYEQYF. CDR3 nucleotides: TGCGCCAGCAGACTGGACCTCTACGAGCAGTACTTC.

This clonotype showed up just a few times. For the CDR3, the DNA is TGTGCCAGCAGCGGGGGACAGCTCACAGATACGCAGTATTTT. Amino acid sequence: CASSGGQLTDTQYF. The chain employs TRBV5-6 and TRBJ2-3; 7 nucleotides match TRBD1. The CDR3 loop spans 14 amino acids. Germline V gene lookup returns CDR1 SGHDT and CDR2 YYEEEE. V lost 4 bases to trimming and J lost 2 bases; unmatched junction nucleotides: 4. The whole variable domain, filled in from reference TRBV5-6 and TRBJ2-3, reads DAGVTQSPTHLIKTRGQQVTLRCSPKSGHDTVSWYQQALGQGPQFIFQYYEEEERQRGNFPDRFSGHQFPNYSSELNVNALLLGDSALYLCASSGGQLTDTQYFGPGTRLTVL.

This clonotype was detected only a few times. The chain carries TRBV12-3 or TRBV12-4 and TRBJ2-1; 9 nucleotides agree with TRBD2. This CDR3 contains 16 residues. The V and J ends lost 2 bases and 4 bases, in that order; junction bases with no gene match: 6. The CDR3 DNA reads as TGTGCCAGCAGTTTACCCAGGACTAGCGAGTACAATGAGCAGTTCTTC. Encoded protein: CASSLPRTSEYNEQFF.

The CDR3 here is CASRGGSSGDAGHYNEQFF. CDR3 in DNA: TGCGCCAGCAGGGGGGGATCAAGCGGGGACGCCGGGCACTACAATGAGCAGTTCTTC. The chain recombines TRBV5-1 with TRBJ2-1, with 7 bases identical to TRBD2. Trimming cost V 5 bases and J 3 bases; bases outside gene matches: 20. Germline assignment: CDR1 SGHRS and CDR2 YFSETQ. This CDR3 spans 19 amino acids.